Below, 27 T cell receptor delta chains from the same sample are listed, as sequenced in a study of gamma-delta chains in newborns, infants, children. TCRdb reanalysed the reads via CATT. The profile shows approximately 11,000 delta-chain clones, 3.5% of them singletons. Sequenced input: blood. Every receptor here comes from a child who was a newborn, infant or young child, either healthy, febrile or measles-vaccinated (not recorded which).

This clone was recorded a few times. The rearrangement links TRDV1 to TRDJ1, with TRDD3 matching over 8 bases. Germline loops: CDR1 TSWWSYY, CDR2 QGS. Trimming took 3 bases from V and 2 from J; bases not matched to a gene: 26. CDR3 length: 22 amino acids. The CDR3 spells CALGDTTRGDWGVLPGTDKLIF. The CDR3 region has the DNA TGTGCTCTTGGGGACACTACACGCGGGGACTGGGGGGTTCTTCCTGGGACCGATAAACTCATCTTT.

This clone was seen more than once but under ten times. The protein in this entry is translated from the DNA; at residue 13 it differs from the protein listed in TCRdb. This rearrangement joins TRDV2 to TRDJ2, with 10 positions matching TRDD3. CDR3 length equals 16 residues. Germline assignment: CDR1 GEAIGNYY and CDR2 EKD. CDR3 bases: TGTGCCTGTGACATACTGGGGGATGATTTGACAGCACGACTCTTCTTT. Translation gives CACDILGDDLTARLFF.

The chain employs TRDV3 and TRDJ1; D is unresolved. This CDR3 comprises 12 residues. The germline CDR1 and CDR2 sequences are TVYSNPD and GDNSRS (reference sequence). Trimming removed 5 bases at V and 0 bases at J, with 10 bases between. The CDR3 bases are TGTGCCCTTAATCCGTACACCGATAAACTCATCTTT. Residues: CALNPYTDKLIF.

This clone is termed large. V and J are TRDV2 and TRDJ3; TRDD3 matches at 11 bases. The CDR3 is 18 amino acids. Germline CDR1 is GEAIGNYY and CDR2 is EKD. V lost 2 bases, J lost 0 bases, and 2 bases stayed unmatched. Here the CDR3 reads CACDNTGGYSWDTRQMFF. The CDR3 nucleotides are TGTGCCTGTGACAATACTGGGGGATACTCCTGGGACACCCGACAGATGTTTTTC.

The V gene remains uncalled, whereas the J gene is TRDJ1; TRDD3 is the table's D call and was not checked against the DNA. CDR3 length: 21 amino acids. This chain's CDR3 is CALGETPNLPAHGGRTDKLIF. The DNA for the CDR3 is TGTGCTCTTGGGGAAACCCCTAACCTACCGGCCCATGGGGGCCGCACCGATAAACTCATCTTT.

This clone was detected only a few times. Different DNA sequences within this sample yield the same CDR3. This rearrangement joins TRDV1 to TRDJ1; 12 bases map to TRDD3. Per germline, CDR1 TSWWSYY and CDR2 QGS. The CDR3 is made up of 20 amino acids. Germline trimming cut 4 bases from V and 0 bases from J; bases unmatched to any gene: 15. CDR3 sequence: CALGGSTFTGGYHHTDKLIF. The CDR3 DNA sequence: TGTGCTCTTGGGGGATCTACGTTCACTGGGGGATACCACCACACCGATAAACTCATCTTT.

This clone was counted a few times. This chain joins TRDV1 and TRDJ1, with D tentatively TRDD3 (6 bases). V was shortened by 1 base and J by 0 bases, with 27 bases between the two germline ends. The germline V gene encodes CDR1 TSWWSYY and CDR2 QGS. The CDR3 is 21 amino acids. The CDR3 DNA reads as TGTGCTCTTGGGGAACGCGCGCTAAGCTCCGATGGGGGCCTTTACACCGATAAACTCATCTTT. Its translation: CALGERALSSDGGLYTDKLIF.

This clone is deemed medium-sized. This chain joins TRDV2 and TRDJ3, with 7 bases fitting TRDD3. The trim removed 0 bases at V and 0 bases at J, leaving 13 bases unmatched. Per the germline V gene, CDR1 is GEAIGNYY and CDR2 is EKD. This CDR3 has 21 residues. The CDR3 bases are TGTGCCTGTGACACCGGCTGGGGGTCCGCGCGGAGCTCCTGGGACACCCGACAGATGTTTTTC. Protein sequence: CACDTGWGSARSSWDTRQMFF.

This clone occurred a few times. Only one base separates this from a far larger clonotype, so it likely reflects a read error. The chain uses TRDV2 and TRDJ2; 10 positions agree with TRDD3. V was clipped by 5 bases and J by 5 bases; unmatched bases: 4. Germline-derived CDR1 and CDR2 are GEAIGNYY and EKD. CDR3 size: 14 residues. The CDR3 DNA follows: TGTGCCTGTGGCATACTGGGGGATACAGCACAACTCTTCTTT. Residues: CACGILGDTAQLFF.

Remarks on this clone: Different DNA sequences within this sample yield the same CDR3. This chain uses TRDV2 with TRDJ1; 11 bases line up with TRDD3. Germline CDR1 is GEAIGNYY and CDR2 is EKD. This CDR3 is 16 amino acids long. The J segment lost 1 base and the V segment lost 2 bases, leaving 5 bases of the junction unmatched. The CDR3 bases are TGTGCCTGTGACAATATGGGGGATACGTTCACCGATAAACTCATCTTT. As protein: CACDNMGDTFTDKLIF.

The assigned J gene is TRDJ1, but the V gene is uncalled; the table's D call, TRDD3, was not checked against the DNA. This CDR3 has 22 residues. The CDR3 here is CALGELRLLAWGIPRYTDKLIF. Here the CDR3 DNA reads TGTGCTCTTGGGGAACTACGGCTACTTGCCTGGGGGATCCCCCGCTACACCGATAAACTCATCTTT.

J is TRDJ1 and V is TRDV1; D is perhaps TRDD3 (5 bases). V was pared by 0 bases and J by 0 bases, with 20 bases between. The CDR3 has 19 residues. Looked up from germline, CDR1 is TSWWSYY and CDR2 is QGS. CDR3: CALGELVKGGYPYTDKLIF. The CDR3 bases are TGTGCTCTTGGGGAACTAGTTAAGGGGGGCTACCCGTACACCGATAAACTCATCTTT.

The CDR3 loop is CASHALSTPHCTDKLIF. CDR3 nucleotides: TGTGCCTCCCATGCGCTGTCCACCCCGCACTGTACGGATAAACTCATCTTT. The chain carries TRDV3 and TRDJ1; D gene unclear. The CDR3 has 17 residues. The germline V gene encodes CDR1 TVYSNPD and CDR2 GDNSRS (reference sequence). V lost 4 bases to trimming and J lost 5 bases, with 29 bases between them.

This clone appeared a few times. The chain combines TRDV2 with TRDJ3; TRDD3 matches 7 bases. The CDR3 loop spans 19 amino acids. V was clipped by 0 bases and J by 2 bases; unmatched bases: 9. Germline V CDR1 and CDR2: GEAIGNYY, EKD. The CDR3 spells CACDTPGGYTPWDTRQMFF. The CDR3 DNA reads as TGTGCCTGTGACACCCCTGGGGGCTATACCCCCTGGGACACCCGACAGATGTTTTTC.

This clone was recorded once. The chain uses TRDV1 and TRDJ1; 7 bases align to TRDD3. TCRdb is silent on the J gene; assignment here came from matching the DNA to germline. This CDR3 region has 17 residues. From germline, CDR1 is TSWWSYY and CDR2 QGS. J lost 3 bases, V lost 2 bases, and 12 bases had no gene match. CDR3 nucleotides: TGTGCTCTTGGGGAAATGATACCCGGGGGATTAGCCGATAAACTCATCTTT. Protein sequence: CALGEMIPGGLADKLIF.

Relative to its sample, this clone is medium-sized. The chain is built from TRDV2 and TRDJ3; TRDD3 might be the D (5 bases). V was clipped by 2 bases and J by 0 bases, with 13 bases between them. Germline loops: CDR1 GEAIGNYY, CDR2 EKD. This CDR3 contains 18 residues. CDR3 amino acids: CACDKVGGSSWDTRQMFF. CDR3 nucleotides: TGTGCCTGTGACAAGGTAGGGGGCAGCTCCTGGGACACCCGACAGATGTTTTTC.

There are a few counts of this clone. A much larger clone differs by one base, so this may be a read error. Other DNA sequences of this sample code for an identical CDR3. The rearrangement uses TRDV2 and TRDJ1, with D perhaps TRDD3 (5 bases). Germline V gene data show CDR1 as GEAIGNYY and CDR2 as EKD. Trimming pared 0 bases from V and 8 bases from J, leaving 18 bases between. This CDR3 is 15 amino acids long. The CDR3 spells CACDTVEDLGGKLIF. As DNA, the CDR3 is TGTGCCTGTGACACCGTGGAGGACCTCGGGGGGAAACTCATCTTT.

Points on this clone: It is likely a read error: a sequence one base away is far more abundant. Other DNA sequences from this sample encode an identical CDR3 as well. This chain uses TRDV2 with TRDJ1; 8 bases are a match to TRDD3. The CDR3 sequence is 17 residues long. From germline, CDR1 is GEAIGNYY and CDR2 EKD. The V segment lost 7 bases and the J segment 0 bases; nucleotides outside the gene matches: 15. The DNA for the CDR3 is TGTGCCTGCGAACTACTGGGGGGCGCCATAGACACCGATAAACTCATCTTT. Protein product: CACELLGGAIDTDKLIF.

This clone was counted only a few times. The same CDR3 also results from other DNA sequences found in this sample. The chain uses TRDV2 and TRDJ3; TRDD3 agrees at 7 bases. In germline, CDR1 is GEAIGNYY, CDR2 EKD. V lost 1 base, J lost 0 bases, and 5 bases stayed unmatched. The CDR3 sequence is 18 residues long. The CDR3 nucleotides are TGTGCCTGTGACACAGCTGGGGGCAGCTCCTGGGACACCCGACAGATGTTTTTC. Translating gives CACDTAGGSSWDTRQMFF.

A word on this clone: A much larger clone sits a single nucleotide away, making a read error possible. The rearrangement joins TRDV2 to TRDJ1; D is ambiguous. The CDR3 is 14 residues long. Germline CDR1 reads GEAIGNYY; CDR2 reads EKD. V was cut by 5 bases and J by 1 base, with 13 bases left in between. This CDR3 is CACVPLTSTDKLIF. The CDR3 DNA reads as TGTGCCTGTGTTCCCCTTACGAGCACCGATAAACTCATCTTT.

The chain is built from TRDV1 and TRDJ1; TRDD3 agrees at 7 bases. Germline assignment: CDR1 TSWWSYY and CDR2 QGS. This CDR3 has 24 residues. V was clipped by 4 bases and J by 0 bases; unmatched bases: 32. The CDR3 reads CALGGPAWGIYQENLGGYTDKLIF. The CDR3 coding sequence is TGTGCTCTTGGGGGTCCGGCTTGGGGAATTTATCAGGAGAACCTGGGGGGTTACACCGATAAACTCATCTTT.

The chain carries TRDV2 and TRDJ1; 9 bases fit TRDD3. Germline V lookup: CDR1 GEAIGNYY, CDR2 EKD. The CDR3 is 21 amino acids. The trim removed 3 bases at V and 2 bases at J, leaving 24 bases unmatched. In DNA form, the CDR3 reads TGTGCCTGTGACTCCTGGGCTGGGGGATCCCAAACCCCCAGCGGGACCGATAAACTCATCTTT. It encodes CACDSWAGGSQTPSGTDKLIF.

The table lists this clone with a few counts. This rearrangement joins TRDV2 to TRDJ3, with D perhaps TRDD3 (6 bases). Trimming pared 3 bases from V and 0 bases from J, leaving 14 bases between. Looked up from germline, CDR1 is GEAIGNYY and CDR2 is EKD. CDR3 length: 18 amino acids. Written as DNA, the CDR3 is TGTGCCTGTGACGAATTGGGGGGCCGCTCCTGGGACACCCGACAGATGTTTTTC. It translates to CACDELGGRSWDTRQMFF.

As for this clone: The translated DNA and TCRdb's protein are not identical at residue 5; the protein here was translated from the DNA. The genes are TRDV2 and TRDJ1, with a possible D match to TRDD3 (5 bases). Germline V gives CDR1 GEAIGNYY, CDR2 EKD. This CDR3 region has 15 residues. V dropped 1 base and J dropped 0 bases, with 11 bases sitting between them. The CDR3 loop is CACDTMEGDTDKLIF. As DNA, the CDR3 is TGTGCCTGTGACACTATGGAGGGGGACACCGATAAACTCATCTTT.

V is TRDV1 and J is TRDJ1; 7 positions match TRDD3. This CDR3 is built from 17 residues. V lost 4 bases to trimming and J lost 6 bases; unmatched junction nucleotides: 17. Germline CDR1 reads TSWWSYY; CDR2 reads QGS. In DNA, the CDR3 is TGTGCTCTTGGGGTCAGGGCCTTTACTGGGGATCGTAATAAACTCATCTTT. Its protein is CALGVRAFTGDRNKLIF.

In this sample, this clone turned up a few times. This rearrangement joins TRDV1 to TRDJ1, with D perhaps matching TRDD3 (6 bases). The V and J ends lost 1 base and 1 base respectively, with 22 bases between them. This CDR3 spans 19 amino acids. The germline gives CDR1 TSWWSYY, CDR2 QGS. CDR3 protein: CALGEPDRYGGTVTDKLIF. The CDR3 DNA follows: TGTGCTCTTGGGGAACCCGACCGCTACGGGGGGACCGTCACCGATAAACTCATCTTT.

A word on this clone: A read error is possible here, since a much larger clone lies one base away. The identical CDR3 is also encoded by other nucleotide sequences in the sample. The gene calls are TRDV2 and TRDJ3; 7 bases agree with TRDD3. V dropped 1 base and J dropped 0; count of bases not matched to a gene: 14. This CDR3 is built from 21 residues. In germline, CDR1 is GEAIGNYY, CDR2 EKD. The CDR3 region has the DNA TGTGCCTGTGACACGGGGGGATCCGGGGGACCGAGCTCCTGGGACACCCGACAGATGTTTTTC. Translating it yields CACDTGGSGGPSSWDTRQMFF.